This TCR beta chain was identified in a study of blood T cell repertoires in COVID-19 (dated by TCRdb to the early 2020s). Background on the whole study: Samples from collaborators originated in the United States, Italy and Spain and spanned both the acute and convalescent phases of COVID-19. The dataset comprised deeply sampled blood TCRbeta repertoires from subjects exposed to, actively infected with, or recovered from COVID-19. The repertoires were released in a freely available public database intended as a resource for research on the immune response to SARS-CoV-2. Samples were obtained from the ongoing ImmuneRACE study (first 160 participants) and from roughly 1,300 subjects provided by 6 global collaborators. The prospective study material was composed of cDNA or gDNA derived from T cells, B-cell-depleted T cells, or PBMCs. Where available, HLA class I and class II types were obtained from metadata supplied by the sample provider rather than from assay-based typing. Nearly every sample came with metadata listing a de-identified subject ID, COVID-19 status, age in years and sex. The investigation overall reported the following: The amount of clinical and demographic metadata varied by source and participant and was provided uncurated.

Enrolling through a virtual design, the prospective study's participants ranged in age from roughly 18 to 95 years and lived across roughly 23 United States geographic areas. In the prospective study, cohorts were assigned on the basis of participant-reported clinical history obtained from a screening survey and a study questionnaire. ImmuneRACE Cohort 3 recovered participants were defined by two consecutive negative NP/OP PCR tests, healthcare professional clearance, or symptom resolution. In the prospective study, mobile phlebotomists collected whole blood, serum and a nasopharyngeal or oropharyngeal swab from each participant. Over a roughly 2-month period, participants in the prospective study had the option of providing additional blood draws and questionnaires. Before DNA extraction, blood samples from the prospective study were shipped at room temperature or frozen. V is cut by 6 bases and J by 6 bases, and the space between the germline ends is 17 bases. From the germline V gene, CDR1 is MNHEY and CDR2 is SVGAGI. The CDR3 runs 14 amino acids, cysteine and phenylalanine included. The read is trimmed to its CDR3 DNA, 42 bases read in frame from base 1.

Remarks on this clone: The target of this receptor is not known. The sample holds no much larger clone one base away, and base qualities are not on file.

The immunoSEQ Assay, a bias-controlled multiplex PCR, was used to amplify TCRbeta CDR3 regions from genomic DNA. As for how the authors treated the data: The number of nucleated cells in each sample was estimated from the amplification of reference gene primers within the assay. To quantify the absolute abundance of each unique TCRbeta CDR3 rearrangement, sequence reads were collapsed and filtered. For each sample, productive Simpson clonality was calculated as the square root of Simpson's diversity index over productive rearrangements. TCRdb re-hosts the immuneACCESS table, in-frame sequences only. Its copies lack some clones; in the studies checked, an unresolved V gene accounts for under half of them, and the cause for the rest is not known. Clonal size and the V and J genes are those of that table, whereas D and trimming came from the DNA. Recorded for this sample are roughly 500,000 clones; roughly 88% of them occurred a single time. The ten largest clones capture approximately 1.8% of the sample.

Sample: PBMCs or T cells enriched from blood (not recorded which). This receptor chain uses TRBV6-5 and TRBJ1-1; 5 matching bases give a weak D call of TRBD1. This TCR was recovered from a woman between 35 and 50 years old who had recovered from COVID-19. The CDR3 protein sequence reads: CASRSGWGDAEAFF. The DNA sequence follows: TGTGCCAGCAGATCCGGGTGGGGGGACGCTGAAGCTTTCTTT.